These 20 T cell receptor beta chains originate from one sample sequenced in a study of identical twins (dated by TCRdb to the mid-2010s). Receptor amplification or capture employed 5' RACE. TCRdb records Illumina HiSeq 2000 as the sequencer. The public reads were reanalyzed by TCRdb: fastp trimming at Q25, MiXCR alignment, in-frame beta chains only. All rows with the same CDR3 protein become a single entry with the most common DNA and genes. The sample has about 530,000 distinct CDR3 sequences on record, 15% of them singletons. The ten largest clonotypes hold about 0.47% of the sample. In addition, the sample was reused for a study of yellow fever vaccine responses in identical twins.

The material sequenced was CD4+ T cells sorted from blood. These receptors originate from a woman younger than 30 in good health.

This chain uses TRBV2 with TRBJ2-1; 10 nucleotides match TRBD2. V lost 3 bases and J lost 0; bases outside the gene matches: 5. The CDR3 has 17 amino acids. Per germline, CDR1 SNHLY and CDR2 FYNNEI. The CDR3 sequence is CASSETSGLLSYNEQFF. CDR3 sequence (DNA): TGTGCCAGCAGTGAGACTAGCGGGTTACTCTCCTACAATGAGCAGTTCTTC.

The chain is built from TRBV20-1 and TRBJ2-3; D gene uncertain. CDR3 length equals 14 residues. With 3 bases removed from V and 0 bases from J, the gap between germline ends came to 10 bases. Germline CDR1 is DFQATT and CDR2 is SNEGSKA (reference sequence). The CDR3 bases are TGCAGTGCTAGGGAGACCTCTAGCACAGATACGCAGTATTTT. Translation: CSARETSSTDTQYF.

This chain uses TRBV29-1 with TRBJ1-4; D is perhaps TRBD1 (5 bases). From germline, CDR1 is SQVTM and CDR2 ANQGSEA. Trimming shortened V by 7 bases and J by 0 bases, and 15 bases separated the two germline ends. The CDR3 length is 15 residues. The CDR3 region has the DNA TGCAGCGCACGGACGGACACCGCAACTAATGAAAAACTGTTTTTT. Translating it yields CSARTDTATNEKLFF.

This clonotype was found a few times. V is TRBV28 and J is TRBJ2-7; D is ambiguous. V was cut by 10 bases and J by 0 bases, with 13 bases left in between. The CDR3 totals 13 residues. The germline CDR1 and CDR2 sequences are MDHEN and SYDVKM. The CDR3 loop is CATQVPPSYEQYF. CDR3 DNA sequence: TGTGCCACCCAGGTTCCCCCCTCCTACGAGCAGTACTTC.

A single count supports this clonotype. This sequence joins TRBV6-5 and TRBJ2-2; D is unresolved. Germline V CDR1 and CDR2: MNHEY, SVGAGI. The CDR3 length is 14 residues. Trimming pared 4 bases from V and 2 bases from J, leaving 8 bases between. CDR3 residues: CASSWNSNTGELFF. In DNA form, the CDR3 reads TGTGCCAGCAGTTGGAATTCCAACACCGGGGAGCTGTTTTTT.

V gene TRBV12-3 or TRBV12-4 combines with J gene TRBJ2-6; D not certain. Trimming cost V 1 base and J 0 bases, with 7 bases left between them. This CDR3 contains 16 residues. The CDR3 loop reads CASSLGWRSGANVLTF. The CDR3 region has the DNA TGTGCCAGCAGTTTAGGGTGGCGCTCTGGGGCCAACGTCCTGACTTTC.

The chain combines TRBV27 with TRBJ2-7; TRBD2 matches at 7 bases. The CDR3 sequence is 14 residues long. Unmatched junction bases numbered 12, after V lost 7 bases and J lost 6 bases. CDR1 is MNHEY and CDR2 is SMNVEV in the germline V gene (reference sequence). The CDR3 region is CASTRMSGIGEQYF. In nucleotides, the CDR3 is TGTGCCAGCACTCGGATGAGCGGGATTGGCGAGCAGTACTTC.

The chain links TRBV4-1 to TRBJ2-1, with D unresolved. Germline values: CDR1 MGHRA, CDR2 YSYEKL. Trimming removed 0 bases from V and 8 bases from J, with 11 bases in between. The CDR3 has 14 residues. Here the CDR3 DNA reads TGCGCCAGCAGCCAAGACTGGTCCTATGATGAGCAGTTCTTC. This codes for CASSQDWSYDEQFF.

This clonotype came up a few times. The V gene is TRBV12-3 or TRBV12-4, the J gene TRBJ1-6; D uncertain. The CDR3 is made up of 14 amino acids. V lost 4 bases and J lost 10, with 14 bases in between. The CDR3 DNA follows: TGTGCCAGCAGTTATTTCGCCGAAAGCTCACCCCTCCACTTT. Its protein product is CASSYFAESSPLHF.

This clonotype appeared a few times. V is TRBV12-3 or TRBV12-4 and J is TRBJ2-2; D is possibly TRBD1 (6 bases). CDR3 length equals 15 residues. The V gene lost 7 bases and the J gene lost 1 base, with 13 bases spanning the gap. CDR3 DNA sequence: TGTGCCAGCAACCCTCAGGGGATGAACACCGGGGAGCTGTTTTTT. Translated, it gives CASNPQGMNTGELFF.

This chain connects TRBV10-3 to TRBJ1-1; D is ambiguous. The germline CDR1 and CDR2 sequences are ENHRY and SYGVKD. The CDR3 extends over 14 amino acids. Trimming left V 4 bases short and J 0 bases short, with 9 bases between. CDR3 amino acids: CAISGSRMNTEAFF. CDR3 bases: TGTGCCATCAGTGGGTCACGGATGAACACTGAAGCTTTCTTT.

The rearrangement joins TRBV20-1 to TRBJ2-1, with a possible D match to TRBD2 (6 bases). This CDR3 is 13 amino acids long. Per germline, CDR1 DFQATT and CDR2 SNEGSKA (reference sequence). V dropped 3 bases and J dropped 6 bases, with 12 bases sitting between them. CDR3 nucleotides: TGCAGTGCTAGTTTAGCGGCCACCAATGAGCAGTTCTTC. It encodes CSASLAATNEQFF.

The chain recombines TRBV7-2 with TRBJ2-2; possibly TRBD2 for D (5 bases). CDR3 length equals 15 residues. Per the germline V gene, CDR1 is SGHTA and CDR2 is FQGNSA. Trimming removed 7 bases from V and 0 bases from J, with 12 bases in between. The DNA for the CDR3 is TGTGCCAGCACCGCTGGTAGCGCGAACACCGGGGAGCTGTTTTTT. As protein: CASTAGSANTGELFF.

There are many counts of this clonotype. This chain links TRBV5-1 with TRBJ2-1; 12 positions agree with TRBD2. This CDR3 spans 15 amino acids. Germline CDR1 reads SGHRS; CDR2 reads YFSETQ. The J segment lost 5 bases and the V segment lost 1 base, leaving 1 base of the junction unmatched. CDR3: CASSLRTSGDNEQFF. The CDR3 DNA reads as TGCGCCAGCAGCTTGCGGACTAGCGGGGACAATGAGCAGTTCTTC.

This clonotype was found a few times. The rearrangement links TRBV6-2 or TRBV6-3 to TRBJ1-2, with 9 nucleotides matching TRBD1. V dropped 5 bases and J dropped 7; count of bases not matched to a gene: 11. CDR3 length: 15 residues. Germline assignment: CDR1 MNHEY and CDR2 SVGEGT. Here the CDR3 reads CASSPTGTGIGGYTF. CDR3 DNA: TGTGCCAGCAGTCCCACCGGGACAGGGATAGGTGGCTACACCTTC.

This clonotype came up many times. The rearrangement joins TRBV5-1 to TRBJ1-4; D is possibly TRBD1 (6 bases). Germline CDR1 reads SGHRS; CDR2 reads YFSETQ. V lost 8 bases, J lost 0 bases, and 11 bases lay in between. The CDR3 covers 14 residues. CDR3 amino acids: CASKEGATNEKLFF. CDR3 nucleotides: TGCGCCAGTAAAGAGGGGGCAACTAATGAAAAACTGTTTTTT.

This clonotype occurred many times. The chain uses TRBV12-3 or TRBV12-4 and TRBJ2-1, with TRBD2 matching over 12 bases. V shed 6 bases and J 0 bases; nucleotides not matched to a gene: 15. CDR3 length equals 20 residues. Here the CDR3 DNA reads TGTGCCAGCAGCCATAACCGACTAGCGGGAGCGGAAAGCTCCTACAATGAGCAGTTCTTC. Amino acid sequence: CASSHNRLAGAESSYNEQFF.

The CDR3 DNA reads as TGTGCCACCAGCAGAGAACAGGGATTCTCCTACGAGCAGTACTTC. Its translation is CATSREQGFSYEQYF. The V gene is TRBV15, the J gene TRBJ2-7; a possible D gene is TRBD1 (6 bases). This CDR3 region has 15 residues. The germline V and J ends were trimmed by 0 bases and 0 bases, with 9 bases remaining between them. Germline V gene lookup returns CDR1 LNHNV and CDR2 YYDKDF (reference sequence).

This clonotype was seen many times. V and J are TRBV12-3 or TRBV12-4 and TRBJ1-5, with TRBD1 matching 8 bases. The CDR3 is 14 residues long. V lost 6 bases, J lost 4 bases, and 5 bases stayed unmatched. The CDR3 DNA reads as TGTGCCAGCAGCCTTCGACAGGGGAATCAGCCCCAGCATTTT. This codes for CASSLRQGNQPQHF.

This clonotype was counted a few times. The chain has TRBV21-1 and TRBJ2-7. TRBV21-1 is a pseudogene segment. The CDR3 runs 14 residues. In DNA, the CDR3 is TGTGCCAGCAGTAAAGGAGCTCTGTTTAATGAGCAGTACTTC. Its translation: CASSKGALFNEQYF.